This T cell receptor (beta chain) was found in a study of T-cell memory formation after mild COVID-19. Study context: TCR clusters were mostly confined to one donor each. Study-level points and caveats: Memory cells collected pre-infection included some clones that later responded, suggesting cross-reactive memory joined. Contracting CD8+ clones were enriched in EMRA, CD4+ mainly in CM and EM. From day 15 to 85, contracting clones were balanced between CD4 and CD8, whereas later expanders leaned toward CD4+.

From the 5' RACE reads, TCRdb called clonotypes with MiXCR, one entry per CDR3 protein. The sample holds roughly 620,000 distinct CDR3 sequences; roughly 18% are singletons and the top ten take about 11%. With regard to this clonotype: Its antigen is currently unknown.

The TCR originated in an adult woman who had mild COVID-19 (a few samples of this study predate the infection). Cell type and time point are not known. Sequencing was done on a sample of PBMCs or a T cell subset sorted from them (not recorded which).

Here the CDR3 reads CASSQGGDQPQHF. The DNA for the CDR3 is TGTGCCAGTAGCCAGGGGGGGGATCAGCCCCAGCATTTT. This chain connects TRBV12-3 or TRBV12-4 to TRBJ1-5, with TRBD1 matching over 7 bases. V lost 9 bases, J lost 5 bases, and 7 bases stayed unmatched. The length of the CDR3 is 13 residues.